The source of this T cell receptor (beta chain) is a study of neurological immune-mediated disorders. Time point specified: longitudinal time-point 3. With 10-nucleotide random UMIs included, cDNA was synthesized by 5'RACE. From the 5' RACE reads, TCRdb called clonotypes with MiXCR, one entry per CDR3 protein. The repertoire holds approximately 47,000 distinct CDR3 sequences, with over 9.5% as singletons. Trimming took 5 bases from V and 7 from J; bases not matched to a gene: 2. This CDR3 is 12 amino acids long. CDR1 SGHVS and CDR2 FQNEAQ come from the germline V gene. The sequenced sample consisted of PBMCs. The chain employs TRBV7-8 and TRBJ1-1; TRBD1 aligns across 9 bases. The receptor was isolated from a male donor with HTLV-1-associated myelopathy (HAM/TSP). The CDR3 bases are TGTGCCAGCAGCAGGGGACAGGGTGAAGCTTTCTTT. Its translation is CASSRGQGEAFF.